The entry below gives a single T cell receptor beta chain sequence along with its context. V was shortened by 4 bases and J by 1 base, with 10 bases between the two germline ends. CDR1 SQVTM and CDR2 ANQGSEA come from the germline V gene. This CDR3 region has 13 residues. TCRdb's table, derived via immunoSEQ multiplex PCR, lists solely in-frame clones and lacks some. This sample carries 84,000 or so clones, approximately 84% of them seen once, and the ten largest clones take approximately 2.6%. The data originate from a study of OX40 agonist ivuxolimab in advanced cancers. As for the study in general: Those treated in dose escalation had hepatocellular carcinoma, melanoma, renal cell cancer or head and neck cancer.

The source of this sequence is an adult with an advanced solid tumor such as melanoma, head and neck, liver or kidney cancer. V gene TRBV29-1 combines with J gene TRBJ1-1; D is uncertain. Sequencing used CD4+ or CD8+ T cells sorted from blood, obtained in a trial of the OX40 agonist ivuxolimab. In nucleotides, the CDR3 is TGCAGCGTTGGAGTACAGCCGAACACTGAAGCTTTCTTT. Protein sequence: CSVGVQPNTEAFF. Full variable domain (remainder filled in from reference TRBV29-1 and TRBJ1-1): SAVISQKPSRDICQRGTSLTIQCQVDSQVTMMFWYRQQPGQSLTLIATANQGSEATYESGFVIDKFPISRPNLTFSTLTVSNMSPEDSSIYLCSVGVQPNTEAFFGQGTRLTVV.